The entry below gives a single TCR beta chain sequence along with its context. The data belong to a study of control samples from healthy donors and cancer patients. Sequenced by immunoSEQ multiplex PCR; TCRdb stores in-frame clones only, minus some. This table holds over 100,000 clones, roughly 92% found once. CDR3 size: 14 residues. Germline V lookup: CDR1 SEHNR, CDR2 FQNEAQ (reference sequence). V was shortened by 2 bases and J by 1 base, with 5 bases between the two germline ends. The clonotype originates from a man aged 18 to 30 in good health. The chain carries TRBV7-9 and TRBJ1-4; D is unclear. Material for sequencing was blood. The CDR3, as DNA: TGTGCCAGCAGCTTAAGTGGAACTAATGAAAAACTGTTTTTT. This encodes CASSLSGTNEKLFF.